The 16 T cell receptor beta chains given below trace back to one sample, sequenced in a study of blood T cell repertoires in COVID-19. This table comes from immunoSEQ multiplex PCR, and its TCRdb copy is limited to in-frame clones, with some not included. The sample yields some 390,000 clones, over 85% seen once. The specimen was PBMCs or T cells enriched from blood (not recorded which). All receptors derive from a woman in her thirties who had recovered from COVID-19.

DNA for the CDR3: TGCGCCAGCAGCTTGGGGGGACAGCACCTCGGCTACACCTTC. Protein: CASSLGGQHLGYTF. The genes are TRBV5-1 and TRBJ1-2, with TRBD1 matching over 7 bases. V lost 0 bases, J lost 8 bases, and 7 bases stayed unmatched. CDR1 is SGHRS and CDR2 is YFSETQ in the germline V gene. This CDR3 comprises 14 residues.

This chain joins TRBV2 and TRBJ1-6; 7 nucleotides line up with TRBD1. Germline CDR1 SNHLY, CDR2 FYNNEI. The CDR3 is 13 amino acids. Trimming removed 6 bases from V and 6 bases from J; junction bases left unmatched: 2. The CDR3 reads CASRGGLNSPLHF. In nucleotides, the CDR3 is TGTGCCAGCAGAGGGGGCCTTAATTCACCCCTCCACTTT.

V is TRBV6-5 and J is TRBJ1-2; a weak D match, TRBD1 (5 bases). Germline assignment: CDR1 MNHEY and CDR2 SVGAGI. Deletions cut 4 bases from V and 4 bases from J, with 16 bases between. The CDR3 covers 15 residues. The CDR3, as DNA: TGTGCCAGCAGTTTGAATTATGCCAGGGCCTATGGCTACACCTTC. This codes for CASSLNYARAYGYTF.

The V gene is TRBV6-6, the J gene TRBJ1-6, with D possibly TRBD1 on 6 matching bases. Germline V gene lookup returns CDR1 MNHNY and CDR2 SVGAGI (reference sequence). V was shortened by 6 bases and J by 7 bases, with 10 bases between the two germline ends. This CDR3 is 13 amino acids long. The CDR3 sequence: CASRRTVNSPLHF. In nucleotides, the CDR3 is TGTGCCAGCAGGAGGACAGTCAATTCACCCCTCCACTTT.

J is TRBJ1-1 and V is TRBV2; 7 bases map to TRBD1. The CDR3 spans 15 residues. Looked up from germline, CDR1 is SNHLY and CDR2 is FYNNEI. With V trimmed by 6 bases and J by 2 bases, 9 bases remained unmatched. The CDR3 region is CASSKDRPENTEAFF. CDR3 coding DNA: TGTGCCAGCAGCAAGGACAGGCCCGAAAACACTGAAGCTTTCTTT.

This chain uses TRBV6-5 with TRBJ1-1; the D gene is possibly TRBD1 (5 bases). V lost 2 bases, J lost 2 bases, and 12 bases lay in between. CDR1 is MNHEY, CDR2 SVGAGI, per germline. The CDR3 sequence is 15 residues long. In DNA, the CDR3 is TGTGCCAGCAGTTACGGGGCAGGGCTCAACACTGAAGCTTTCTTT. Translating gives CASSYGAGLNTEAFF.

This clone came up once. V is TRBV30 and J is TRBJ2-2, with D unresolved. The CDR3 is 13 residues long. The V end lost 0 bases, the J end lost 6 bases, and 8 bases lay between the germline ends. Germline V gene sequence: CDR1 GTSNPN, CDR2 SVGIG (reference sequence). Here the CDR3 reads CAWSVLAPGELFF. The CDR3 bases are TGTGCCTGGAGTGTATTGGCTCCCGGGGAGCTGTTTTTT.

The chain has TRBV30 and TRBJ1-2; no reliable D call. The CDR3 is 12 residues long. The V end was cut by 4 bases, the J end by 8 bases, with 14 bases between. The germline gives CDR1 GTSNPN, CDR2 SVGIG (reference sequence). The CDR3 loop is CAWTPGSFGYTF. CDR3 nucleotides: TGTGCCTGGACCCCGGGATCTTTCGGCTACACCTTC.

V and J are TRBV29-1 and TRBJ1-1; 10 bases align to TRBD1. V lost 8 bases, J lost 1 base, and 10 bases stayed unmatched. Germline CDR1 reads SQVTM; CDR2 reads ANQGSEA. The CDR3 loop spans 15 amino acids. The CDR3 nucleotides are TGCAGCACCGGAGTGGGACAGGGGACGAACACTGAAGCTTTCTTT. Translating it yields CSTGVGQGTNTEAFF.

The J gene is TRBJ2-1, the V gene TRBV7-9; 7 nucleotides agree with TRBD1. This CDR3 contains 17 residues. Germline values: CDR1 SEHNR, CDR2 FQNEAQ (reference sequence). The V and J ends lost 3 bases and 3 bases, in that order; junction bases with no gene match: 11. CDR3 residues: CASSLTGTVEIYNEQFF. CDR3 DNA: TGTGCCAGCAGCTTGACCGGGACAGTCGAAATCTACAATGAGCAGTTCTTC. The complete variable domain, with remaining parts taken from reference TRBV7-9 and TRBJ2-1, reads DTGVSQNPRHKITKRGQNVTFRCDPISEHNRLYWYRQTLGQGPEFLTYFQNEAQLEKSRLLSDRFSAERPKGSFSTLEIQRTEQGDSAMYLCASSLTGTVEIYNEQFFGPGTRLTVL.

This rearrangement joins TRBV6-5 to TRBJ2-7, with TRBD2 identical over 12 bases. This CDR3 is 15 amino acids long. The germline gives CDR1 MNHEY, CDR2 SVGAGI. V lost 7 bases, J lost 3 bases, and 7 bases stayed unmatched. The CDR3 protein is CASKGGLAGLYEQYF. DNA of the CDR3: TGTGCCAGCAAAGGGGGACTAGCGGGCCTCTACGAGCAGTACTTC.

The rearrangement joins TRBV24-1 to TRBJ1-5, with a weak D call TRBD1 (6 bases). The CDR3 is 14 residues long. CDR1 and CDR2 from the germline V gene are KGHDR and SFDVKD. V was trimmed by 7 bases and J by 3 bases, leaving 12 bases between them. This chain's CDR3 is CATRAGDPNQPQHF. CDR3 sequence (DNA): TGTGCCACCAGGGCAGGGGATCCCAATCAGCCCCAGCATTTT.

This chain connects TRBV6-2 or TRBV6-3 to TRBJ1-1; D is unclear. The CDR3 covers 15 residues. With 0 bases removed from V and 0 bases from J, the gap between germline ends came to 8 bases. From germline, CDR1 is MNHEY and CDR2 SVGEGT. CDR3 loop: CASSYSTRLNTEAFF. The CDR3 DNA sequence: TGTGCCAGCAGTTACTCGACCAGGTTGAACACTGAAGCTTTCTTT.

The genes are TRBV6-1 and TRBJ1-5; D might be TRBD1 (5 bases). The length of the CDR3 is 16 residues. V lost 0 bases and J lost 2, with 11 bases in between. Germline CDR1 and CDR2: MNHNS and SASEGT. In DNA form, the CDR3 reads TGTGCCAGCAGTGAAGCGTTGGGGCAGGGCAATCAGCCCCAGCATTTT. It is translated as CASSEALGQGNQPQHF.

A few counts support this clone. V is TRBV15 and J is TRBJ2-7, with TRBD1 as a possible D gene (5 bases). Germline assignment: CDR1 LNHNV and CDR2 YYDKDF (reference sequence). The CDR3 totals 13 residues. Trimming pared 1 base from V and 6 bases from J, leaving 10 bases between. The CDR3 bases are TGTGCCACCAGCAGAGGACAGTGGCTCGAGCAGTACTTC. This codes for CATSRGQWLEQYF.

The chain links TRBV5-4 to TRBJ2-1; TRBD2 matches 10 bases. The CDR3 extends over 16 amino acids. The germline V gene encodes CDR1 SGHNT and CDR2 YYREEE (reference sequence). V lost 0 bases to trimming and J lost 5 bases; unmatched junction nucleotides: 5. The CDR3 sequence: CASSLAPAGGHNEQFF. CDR3 DNA sequence: TGTGCCAGCAGCTTGGCTCCAGCGGGGGGGCACAATGAGCAGTTCTTC. Using reference TRBV5-4 and TRBJ2-1 for the parts outside the CDR3, the full variable domain is ETGVTQSPTHLIKTRGQQVTLRCSSQSGHNTVSWYQQALGQGPQFIFQYYREEENGRGNFPPRFSGLQFPNYSSELNVNALELDDSALYLCASSLAPAGGHNEQFFGPGTRLTVL.